Below, one T cell receptor (beta chain) is given with its context. This CDR3 comprises 17 residues. This sample is drawn from a study of blood T cell repertoires in COVID-19. Across the study: Some COVID-19 samples were acute and others convalescent; all came from the United States, Italy and Spain. PBMCs, B-cell-depleted T cells, or T cells provided the cDNA or gDNA that made up the material.

Original handling: Amplification from reference gene primers served as the basis for estimated nucleated cell counts. Assay: immunoSEQ multiplex PCR; the TCRdb copy retains only in-frame clones and omits some. V, J and clone size derive from that table, while D and trimming were established from the DNA sequence. Among 95,000 to 110,000 clones listed, more than 70% were seen once. Sequences were obtained from peripheral blood. This clonotype was obtained from a man aged 65 to 85 with acute or convalescent COVID-19. The rearrangement joins TRBV21-1 to TRBJ2-2; no check of the table's D call, TRBD2, against the DNA was made. TRBV21-1 is labeled a pseudogene. The chain's CDR3 is CASSKDISGGNTGELFF. The CDR3 nucleotides read TGTGCCAGCAGCAAAGACATTAGCGGGGGGAACACCGGGGAGCTGTTTTTT.